This T cell receptor beta chain was identified during a study of OX40 agonist ivuxolimab in advanced cancers. Only one count was recorded for this clone. Its specificity is not known. Points from the study as a whole: On average, CD8+ T cells had more expanded clones than CD4+. There were also nonresponders showing low normalized T-cell clonal expansion.

The CDR3 has 16 residues. CDR1 is SGHDT, CDR2 YYEEEE, per germline. With 3 bases removed from V and 4 bases from J, the gap between germline ends came to 19 bases. Some clones are missing from TCRdb's copy, which holds only in-frame ones; the method was immunoSEQ multiplex PCR. The table records 75,000 to 100,000 clones, roughly nine tenths of them present only once. The chain has TRBV5-6 and TRBJ2-5, with D possibly called TRBD1 or TRBD2 (5 bases each). The receptor comes from an adult with an advanced solid tumor such as melanoma, head and neck, liver or kidney cancer. This material consisted of CD4+ or CD8+ T cells sorted from blood, taken in a trial of the OX40 agonist ivuxolimab. The CDR3 reads CASSYEGFAPGETQYF. CDR3 nucleotide sequence: TGTGCCAGCAGCTATGAGGGGTTTGCCCCAGGAGAGACCCAGTACTTC.